The 32 T cell receptor beta chains below come from one sample, sequenced in a study of blood T cell repertoires in COVID-19. The protocol was immunoSEQ multiplex PCR, while the TCRdb copy is restricted to in-frame clones and leaves out a portion. The sample has some 190,000 clones; approximately 91% are singletons. Sequencing was performed on peripheral blood. All receptors come from a woman in her thirties or forties who had recovered from COVID-19.

This chain joins TRBV28 and TRBJ2-7, with a possible D match to TRBD2 (6 bases). V was pared by 7 bases and J by 2 bases, with 12 bases between. The germline CDR1 and CDR2 sequences are MDHEN and SYDVKM. The CDR3 sequence is 13 residues long. The CDR3 protein is CASTIGGTYEQYF. The CDR3 DNA is TGTGCCAGCACCATTGGGGGGACCTACGAGCAGTACTTC.

The chain has TRBV28 and TRBJ2-7, with D possibly TRBD1 on 6 matching bases. The CDR3 runs to 15 residues. Trimming removed 3 bases at V and 0 bases at J, with 12 bases between. Germline CDR1 reads MDHEN; CDR2 reads SYDVKM. The CDR3 sequence is CASSFGQLNSYEQYF. CDR3 coding DNA: TGTGCCAGCAGTTTCGGACAGTTAAACTCCTACGAGCAGTACTTC.

V gene TRBV6-2 or TRBV6-3 combines with J gene TRBJ1-2, with D unresolved. Germline lookup yields CDR1 MNHEY and CDR2 SVGEGT. This CDR3 contains 12 residues. V shed 3 bases and J shed 10 bases, with 12 bases lying between them. CDR3 bases: TGTGCCAGCAGTTATCAGCGCATAGCCTACACCTTC. Its protein is CASSYQRIAYTF.

The chain combines TRBV10-2 with TRBJ2-5; possibly TRBD1 for D (5 bases). Trimming shortened V by 2 bases and J by 9 bases, and 16 bases separated the two germline ends. The germline CDR1 and CDR2 sequences are WSHSY and SAAADI. The CDR3 has 14 residues. The CDR3 nucleotides are TGCGCCAGCAGTGAGCATGGGGCTACCAGGGCCCAGTACTTC. Residues: CASSEHGATRAQYF.

This clone was seen a few times. The rearrangement links TRBV10-3 to TRBJ1-6; TRBD1 aligns across 7 bases. This CDR3 has 12 amino acids. Germline V gene lookup returns CDR1 ENHRY and CDR2 SYGVKD. V gave up 6 bases and J gave up 8 bases; unmatched junction bases: 1. The CDR3 loop is CAIRDRHSPLHF. The CDR3 DNA follows: TGTGCCATCAGGGACAGGCATTCACCCCTCCACTTT.

V and J are TRBV2 and TRBJ1-5, with D perhaps TRBD1 (6 bases). V was clipped by 7 bases and J by 7 bases, with 11 bases between them. CDR3 length: 12 residues. The germline V gene has CDR1 SNHLY and CDR2 FYNNEI. The CDR3 is CASKGEGQPQHF. The CDR3 DNA reads TGTGCCAGCAAGGGGGAAGGCCAGCCCCAGCATTTT.

The CDR3 here is CASSPQGSTDTQYF. DNA for the CDR3: TGTGCCAGCTCACCACAGGGGAGCACAGATACGCAGTATTTT. The chain has TRBV18 and TRBJ2-3; D is possibly TRBD1 (5 bases). Germline V CDR1 and CDR2: KGHSH, LQKENI. V was pared by 1 base and J by 0 bases, with 5 bases between. The CDR3 spans 14 residues.

This rearrangement joins TRBV9 to TRBJ2-2; 8 bases map to TRBD2. The CDR3 has 16 residues. Germline-derived CDR1 and CDR2 are SGDLS and YYNGEE. V lost 0 bases, J lost 9 bases, and 10 bases stayed unmatched. The CDR3 nucleotides are TGTGCCAGCAGCGTAGGGCAGCGGGAGAGTCGGAGGGAGCTGTTTTTT. Translated, it gives CASSVGQRESRRELFF.

The chain links TRBV27 to TRBJ1-4; D possibly corresponds to TRBD1 (5 bases). The CDR3 runs to 16 residues. V gave up 1 base and J gave up 7 bases, with 16 bases separating them. Looked up from germline, CDR1 is MNHEY and CDR2 is SMNVEV (reference sequence). This chain's CDR3 is CASSLFPWTSREKLFF. The CDR3 region has the DNA TGTGCCAGCAGTTTATTCCCGTGGACAAGTCGTGAAAAACTGTTTTTT.

The chain is built from TRBV6-2 or TRBV6-3 and TRBJ1-1, with D perhaps TRBD1 (6 bases). The CDR3 spans 15 residues. Trimming took off 0 bases at V and 5 bases at J, with 13 bases between the two ends. Germline V gives CDR1 MNHEY, CDR2 SVGEGT. The CDR3 DNA reads as TGTGCCAGCAGTTACTCAAGACAGGTGGAGACTGAAGCTTTCTTT. Its protein product is CASSYSRQVETEAFF.

The rearrangement joins TRBV2 to TRBJ1-2; tentative D call: TRBD1 (5 bases). V lost 11 bases to trimming and J lost 4 bases, with 26 bases between them. Germline V CDR1 and CDR2: SNHLY, FYNNEI. The CDR3 consists of 16 residues. This CDR3 reads CAHAEGQGGILYGYTF. The DNA of the CDR3 is TGTGCCCACGCGGAAGGTCAGGGAGGGATACTCTATGGCTACACCTTC.

This chain connects TRBV28 to TRBJ2-7; 8 bases are a match to TRBD2. The CDR3 covers 14 residues. V was pared by 7 bases and J by 3 bases, with 8 bases of the junction left unmatched. CDR1 is MDHEN and CDR2 is SYDVKM in the germline V gene. This CDR3 is CASKTGGEIYEQYF. The CDR3 DNA sequence: TGTGCCAGCAAAACGGGAGGGGAAATCTACGAGCAGTACTTC.

The chain combines TRBV5-1 with TRBJ2-7, with 7 positions matching TRBD1. Trimming at V came to 4 bases and at J to 4 bases, leaving 2 bases not matched to a gene. This CDR3 has 12 amino acids. The germline CDR1 and CDR2 sequences are SGHRS and YFSETQ. This chain's CDR3 is CASSGQAYEQYF. The DNA for the CDR3 is TGCGCCAGCAGCGGACAGGCTTACGAGCAGTACTTC.

As concerns this clone: The junction does not match germline at one end; this may be a read error. The chain is built from TRBV11-2 and TRBJ2-1; D ambiguous. Germline CDR1 reads SGHAT; CDR2 reads FQNNGV. CDR3 size: 14 residues. The CDR3 DNA follows: TGTGCCAGCAGTTTAGACGGCTCCTACAATGAGCAGTTCTTC. As protein: CASSLDGSYNEQFF.

The sample holds one count of this clone. This chain links TRBV7-8 with TRBJ2-7; 8 bases line up with TRBD2. The CDR3 spans 17 residues. CDR1 is SGHVS, CDR2 FQNEAQ, per germline. J was trimmed by 3 bases and V by 1 base; bases with no gene match: 11. The CDR3 DNA sequence: TGTGCCAGCAGCTTAGATTGGATTAGCGGGACAATCTACGAGCAGTACTTC. Translating it yields CASSLDWISGTIYEQYF.

The CDR3 DNA is TGTGCCAGCAGCTTGGGGACGGGTAGTCTAGCGGCCTACAATGAGCAGTTCTTC. This encodes CASSLGTGSLAAYNEQFF. This chain uses TRBV5-4 with TRBJ2-1; TRBD2 matches 7 bases. Germline assignment: CDR1 SGHNT and CDR2 YYREEE (reference sequence). V lost 0 bases to trimming and J lost 2 bases; unmatched junction nucleotides: 11. The CDR3 loop spans 18 amino acids.

This rearrangement joins TRBV6-5 to TRBJ2-5, with D maybe TRBD1 (5 bases). Germline V gene lookup returns CDR1 MNHEY and CDR2 SVGAGI. V was shortened by 8 bases and J by 1 base, with 14 bases between the two germline ends. This CDR3 comprises 14 residues. The CDR3 coding sequence is TGTGCCAGCCGGCCTAGACAGCCCCAAGAGACCCAGTACTTC. Protein sequence: CASRPRQPQETQYF.

This clone showed up just once. V usage is TRBV7-2 and J usage is TRBJ2-7, with 7 bases fitting TRBD1. Trimming cost V 5 bases and J 9 bases; bases outside gene matches: 7. The CDR3 is made up of 12 amino acids. Germline V gene lookup returns CDR1 SGHTA and CDR2 FQGNSA. The CDR3 loop is CASSLTGDGQYF. As DNA, the CDR3 is TGTGCCAGCAGCCTAACAGGGGATGGGCAGTACTTC.

This clone appeared once. This rearrangement joins TRBV19 to TRBJ1-3; D is unresolved. The CDR3 spans 13 residues. V lost 7 bases and J 0 bases, leaving 7 bases between the germline ends. The germline CDR1 and CDR2 sequences are LNHDA and SQIVND (reference sequence). This CDR3 is CASKTYSGNTIYF. The CDR3 region has the DNA TGTGCCAGTAAGACATACTCTGGAAACACCATATATTTT.

This chain uses TRBV7-8 with TRBJ2-1; TRBD2 is a possible D gene (5 bases). CDR1 is SGHVS, CDR2 FQNEAQ, per germline. Between the trimmed V and J ends, which lost 2 bases and 5 bases, there was a span of 10 bases. The CDR3 extends over 14 amino acids. CDR3 loop: CASSLRESNNEQFF. The CDR3 DNA reads as TGTGCCAGCAGCTTACGGGAATCGAACAATGAGCAGTTCTTC.

This clone occurred once. The CDR3: CASSQDLVEADTQYF. The CDR3 coding sequence is TGTGCCAGCAGCCAAGATCTGGTCGAGGCAGATACGCAGTATTTT. The chain joins TRBV4-2 to TRBJ2-3; D gene unclear. The CDR3 loop spans 15 amino acids. Germline V gene lookup returns CDR1 LGHNA and CDR2 YNFKEQ. Trimming took 0 bases from V and 4 from J, leaving 11 bases between them.

This chain uses TRBV2 with TRBJ2-1; 9 nucleotides align to TRBD1. The germline V gene has CDR1 SNHLY and CDR2 FYNNEI. This CDR3 comprises 16 residues. V was pared by 5 bases and J by 8 bases, with 13 bases of the junction left unmatched. The CDR3 DNA reads TGTGCCAGCAGTATCCCCGGGACAGGGCCGTCGGATGAGCAGTTCTTC. This sequence encodes CASSIPGTGPSDEQFF.

This chain links TRBV6-5 with TRBJ2-1, with 10 positions matching TRBD2. Germline-derived CDR1 and CDR2 are MNHEY and SVGAGI. J lost 3 bases, V lost 6 bases, and 5 bases had no gene match. The CDR3 runs 15 residues. The CDR3 DNA follows: TGTGCCAGCAGGTTTGGGACTAGCGACTACAATGAGCAGTTCTTC. Protein: CASRFGTSDYNEQFF.

The chain carries TRBV6-5 and TRBJ1-1; D gene ambiguous. The CDR3 totals 10 residues. Trimming took off 6 bases at V and 12 bases at J, with 11 bases between the two ends. CDR1 and CDR2 from the germline V gene are MNHEY and SVGAGI. In nucleotides, the CDR3 is TGTGCCAGCAGAGGAGATAGGACTTTCTTT. It translates to CASRGDRTFF.

The V call is TRBV5-5, the J call TRBJ1-1; 10 nucleotides line up with TRBD1. The J segment lost 3 bases and the V segment lost 4 bases, leaving 3 bases of the junction unmatched. Per germline, CDR1 SGHKS and CDR2 YYEKEE (reference sequence). The CDR3 consists of 14 residues. CDR3 nucleotide sequence: TGTGCCAGCAGCGCGGGACAGGGGCACACTGAAGCTTTCTTT. Translation gives CASSAGQGHTEAFF.

The chain employs TRBV30 and TRBJ1-6, with 7 bases matching TRBD1. The V and J ends lost 3 bases and 6 bases, in that order; junction bases with no gene match: 5. The CDR3 consists of 14 residues. Germline CDR1 is GTSNPN and CDR2 is SVGIG (reference sequence). CDR3 loop: CAWRPGTVNSPLHF. CDR3 DNA: TGTGCCTGGAGGCCCGGGACAGTTAATTCACCCCTCCACTTT.

The rearrangement links TRBV7-2 to TRBJ2-5; TRBD1 matches at 7 bases. Germline V lookup: CDR1 SGHTA, CDR2 FQGNSA. J lost 5 bases, V lost 4 bases, and 7 bases had no gene match. This CDR3 has 14 amino acids. CDR3 amino acids: CASSSTTGVETQYF. CDR3 coding DNA: TGTGCCAGCAGCTCGACTACAGGGGTGGAGACCCAGTACTTC.

This chain uses TRBV4-3 with TRBJ2-5; D not resolved. V lost 4 bases and J lost 5, with 11 bases in between. The CDR3 contains 13 residues. Looked up from germline, CDR1 is LGHNA and CDR2 is YSLEER. For the CDR3, the DNA is TGCGCCAGCAGCCCTCGGGTAGGTGAGACCCAGTACTTC. Protein: CASSPRVGETQYF.

The chain combines TRBV5-1 with TRBJ1-1; TRBD1 is a possible D gene (5 bases). CDR3 length equals 14 residues. Germline V gene data show CDR1 as SGHRS and CDR2 as YFSETQ. V lost 3 bases, J lost 0 bases, and 9 bases lay in between. This CDR3 reads CASSSGVMNTEAFF. CDR3 DNA sequence: TGCGCCAGCAGCTCGGGGGTAATGAACACTGAAGCTTTCTTT.

The CDR3 DNA reads as TGTGCCAGCAGTCGACAGGGAGCCTCCTACAATGAGCAGTTCTTC. It encodes CASSRQGASYNEQFF. The rearrangement links TRBV2 to TRBJ2-1; TRBD1 matches 7 bases. In germline, CDR1 is SNHLY, CDR2 FYNNEI. J lost 0 bases, V lost 5 bases, and 4 bases had no gene match. This CDR3 has 15 amino acids.

The chain recombines TRBV3-1 (or the pseudogene TRBV3-2) with TRBJ1-5; unclear D gene. Looked up from germline, CDR1 is LGHDT and CDR2 is YNNKEL (reference sequence). The CDR3 contains 14 residues. The V end was cut by 3 bases, the J end by 3 bases, with 9 bases between. CDR3 loop: CASSHGSLNQPQHF. CDR3 bases: TGTGCCAGCAGCCACGGGTCCCTCAATCAGCCCCAGCATTTT.

The rearrangement uses TRBV14 and TRBJ2-3; the match to TRBD2 covers 8 bases. V lost 5 bases, J lost 5 bases, and 9 bases stayed unmatched. Looked up from germline, CDR1 is SGHDN and CDR2 is FVKESK. This CDR3 has 15 amino acids. For the CDR3, the DNA is TGTGCCAGCAGCTACGGCGGGAGGATGGGAGATACGCAGTATTTT. This encodes CASSYGGRMGDTQYF. Complete variable domain (other parts from reference TRBV14 and TRBJ2-3): EAGVTQFPSHSVIEKGQTVTLRCDPISGHDNLYWYRRVMGKEIKFLLHFVKESKQDESGMPNNRFLAERTGGTYSTLKVQPAELEDSGVYFCASSYGGRMGDTQYFGPGTRLTVL.